The clone carrying this T cell receptor beta chain was detected a few times. No antigen is known for it. These data originate in a study of T cells after yellow fever vaccination. A process of 5'RACE template switching, which added a universal primer site and UMIs, was used to make TCR cDNA. TCRdb re-called the 5' RACE reads with MiXCR, one entry per CDR3 protein. Among hundreds of thousands of distinct CDR3 sequences listed, around 10% were seen once. The CDR3 runs 15 residues. The germline V gene has CDR1 LGHNA and CDR2 YSLEER. V was trimmed by 2 bases and J by 4 bases, leaving 11 bases between them. General study points: Abundant clonotypes (contaminants from the bulk population) could be present in FACS-sorted repertoires. Most primary-vaccination clones reappeared after the booster (about 97% CD4, about 87% CD8).

V and J are TRBV4-3 and TRBJ1-4, with a weak D call TRBD1 (5 bases). Source: PBMCs, taken on the day of the first yellow fever vaccination. This TCR was recovered from a man in his late teens or twenties who received the YFV17D yellow fever vaccine. The CDR3 sequence is CASSQWGGSNEKLFF. As DNA, the CDR3 is TGCGCCAGCAGCCAATGGGGGGGTAGTAATGAAAAACTGTTTTTT.